One sample yielded the 15 T cell receptor beta chains listed below, sequenced in a study of response to subunit inactivated influenza vaccine. TCRdb fed the RT-PCR reads into MiXCR, producing one record per CDR3 protein. Of a few hundred thousand distinct CDR3 sequences in the sample, 21% were seen once. The specimen comprised PBMCs from blood, sampled about 19 months after vaccination. Receptors originate from a man aged 50 to 69 who received an inactivated influenza vaccine.

This chain uses TRBV9 with TRBJ2-1; 12 bases fit TRBD2. Germline trimming cut 2 bases from V and 7 bases from J; bases unmatched to any gene: 7. The CDR3 consists of 16 residues. Germline-derived CDR1 and CDR2 are SGDLS and YYNGEE. This chain's CDR3 is CASSVSSGRAGNEQFF. In DNA form, the CDR3 reads TGTGCCAGCAGCGTTTCTAGCGGGAGGGCCGGGAATGAGCAGTTCTTC.

This clonotype was found many times. This rearrangement joins TRBV7-9 to TRBJ1-2; D is unresolved. The CDR3 has 12 residues. Per the germline V gene, CDR1 is SEHNR and CDR2 is FQNEAQ (reference sequence). Trimming removed 3 bases at V and 5 bases at J, with 7 bases between. The CDR3 region has the DNA TGTGCCAGCAGCTTTTCCGGGTATGGCTACACCTTC. It encodes CASSFSGYGYTF.

As regards this clonotype: Just one base apart from a much larger clone, this may be a read error. V gene TRBV6-1 combines with J gene TRBJ2-4; 11 bases fit TRBD2. Germline V CDR1 and CDR2: MNHNS, SASEGT. This CDR3 contains 16 residues. The CDR3 loop is CAGSLTSGGSKNIQYF. The CDR3 nucleotides are TGTGCCGGCAGTCTAACTAGCGGGGGTTCCAAAAACATTCAGTACTTC.

This clonotype was seen only a few times. The CDR3 is CASSLAGGGSARGYTF. The CDR3 DNA reads TGTGCCAGCAGTTTGGCAGGGGGAGGTTCGGCTCGTGGCTACACCTTC. This sequence joins TRBV28 and TRBJ1-2, with 7 bases matching TRBD1. CDR1 is MDHEN, CDR2 SYDVKM, per germline. This CDR3 has 16 residues. The J segment lost 7 bases and the V segment lost 3 bases, leaving 14 bases of the junction unmatched.

This rearrangement joins TRBV29-1 to TRBJ1-2, with D hard to call. This CDR3 region has 13 residues. Trimming took off 1 base at V and 8 bases at J, with 14 bases between the two ends. The germline CDR1 and CDR2 sequences are SQVTM and ANQGSEA. This CDR3 is CSVEVGLARGYTF. The CDR3 region has the DNA TGCAGCGTTGAAGTAGGGCTCGCGCGCGGCTACACCTTC.

This clonotype was seen a few times. This chain uses TRBV6-2 or TRBV6-3 with TRBJ2-7, with D uncertain. Germline loops: CDR1 MNHEY, CDR2 SVGEGT. Trimming removed 2 bases at V and 3 bases at J, with 14 bases between. CDR3 length: 15 residues. The CDR3 DNA reads TGTGCCAGCAGTTACATTGGACCATCAGGCTACGAGCAGTACTTC. This sequence encodes CASSYIGPSGYEQYF.

This clonotype has only a few counts. The chain has TRBV7-2 and TRBJ1-3, with unresolved D. The CDR3 runs 15 residues. Germline V lookup: CDR1 SGHTA, CDR2 FQGNSA. V gave up 5 bases and J gave up 0 bases, with 11 bases separating them. CDR3 in amino acids: CASSPMGFSGNTIYF. The CDR3 bases are TGTGCCAGCAGCCCCATGGGCTTCTCTGGAAACACCATATATTTT. Full variable domain (missing parts from reference TRBV7-2 and TRBJ1-3): GAGVSQSPSNKVTEKGKDVELRCDPISGHTALYWYRQSLGQGLEFLIYFQGNSAPDKSGLPSDRFSAERTGGSVSTLTIQRTQQEDSAVYLCASSPMGFSGNTIYFGEGSWLTVV.

The chain links TRBV20-1 to TRBJ2-5, with D perhaps given as TRBD1 or TRBD2 (6 bases each). Trimming removed 1 base at V and 0 bases at J, with 27 bases between. This CDR3 is 20 amino acids long. Germline V gene data show CDR1 as DFQATT and CDR2 as SNEGSKA (reference sequence). The chain's CDR3 is CSARGPRWGAHTPYQETQYF. Here the CDR3 DNA reads TGCAGTGCTAGAGGACCTAGGTGGGGGGCCCACACACCGTACCAAGAGACCCAGTACTTC.

This clonotype was seen more than once but under ten times. The chain is built from TRBV25-1 and TRBJ1-1, with D uncertain. Germline CDR1 and CDR2: MGHDK and SYGVNS. The CDR3 extends over 11 amino acids. V was shortened by 2 bases and J by 6 bases, with 4 bases between the two germline ends. DNA of the CDR3: TGTGCCAGCAGTGAAGGCGCTGAAGCTTTCTTT. This codes for CASSEGAEAFF.

This clonotype has a handful of counts. The CDR3 nucleotides read TGTGCCACCAGCAGGCCCGGGACGTTGAATCAGCCCCAGCATTTT. It is translated as CATSRPGTLNQPQHF. V gene TRBV15 combines with J gene TRBJ1-5; possibly TRBD1 for D (5 bases). The V and J ends lost 3 bases and 4 bases respectively, with 13 bases between them. This CDR3 spans 15 amino acids. In germline, CDR1 is LNHNV, CDR2 YYDKDF (reference sequence).

This chain links TRBV20-1 with TRBJ1-4, with 7 bases matching TRBD1. There are 14 residues in the CDR3. CDR1 is DFQATT, CDR2 SNEGSKA, per germline (reference sequence). The junction had 12 bases not matched to a gene; V was cut back by 6 bases and J by 8 bases. In DNA form, the CDR3 reads TGCAGTGCATCCAGGGGGGCAGGAGGAGAAAAACTGTTTTTT. Translating it yields CSASRGAGGEKLFF.

The gene calls are TRBV5-1 and TRBJ1-6; a possible D gene is TRBD1 (5 bases). Trimming took off 4 bases at V and 5 bases at J, with 13 bases between the two ends. Per the germline V gene, CDR1 is SGHRS and CDR2 is YFSETQ. The CDR3 is 15 amino acids. CDR3 amino acids: CASSPPGPNNSPLHF. The CDR3, as DNA: TGCGCCAGCAGCCCTCCGGGACCGAATAATTCACCCCTCCACTTT.

This clonotype has just a few counts. This chain connects TRBV5-4 to TRBJ2-5, with D possibly TRBD2 on 6 matching bases. Per germline, CDR1 SGHNT and CDR2 YYREEE (reference sequence). There are 14 residues in the CDR3. The V end lost 2 bases, the J end lost 4 bases, and 12 bases lay between the germline ends. The CDR3 coding sequence is TGTGCCAGCAGCTTTTACGGGGGTCGAGAGACCCAGTACTTC. Its translation is CASSFYGGRETQYF.

This clonotype was observed at least ten times. This chain links TRBV5-5 with TRBJ1-5; possible D gene TRBD1, 6 bases. This CDR3 has 13 amino acids. Germline V gene lookup returns CDR1 SGHKS and CDR2 YYEKEE (reference sequence). The germline V and J ends were trimmed by 2 bases and 5 bases, with 8 bases remaining between them. The CDR3 loop is CASSFGGDQPQHF. Written as DNA, the CDR3 is TGTGCCAGCAGCTTCGGGGGCGATCAGCCCCAGCATTTT.

This clonotype was seen a few times. The rearrangement joins TRBV7-3 to TRBJ1-6, with D uncertain. V was trimmed by 6 bases and J by 8 bases, leaving 11 bases between them. There are 13 residues in the CDR3. CDR1 is SGHTA, CDR2 FQGTGA, per germline. The CDR3 nucleotides are TGTGCCAGCAGTCAAACTCGGGATTCACCCCTCCACTTT. It codes for CASSQTRDSPLHF.